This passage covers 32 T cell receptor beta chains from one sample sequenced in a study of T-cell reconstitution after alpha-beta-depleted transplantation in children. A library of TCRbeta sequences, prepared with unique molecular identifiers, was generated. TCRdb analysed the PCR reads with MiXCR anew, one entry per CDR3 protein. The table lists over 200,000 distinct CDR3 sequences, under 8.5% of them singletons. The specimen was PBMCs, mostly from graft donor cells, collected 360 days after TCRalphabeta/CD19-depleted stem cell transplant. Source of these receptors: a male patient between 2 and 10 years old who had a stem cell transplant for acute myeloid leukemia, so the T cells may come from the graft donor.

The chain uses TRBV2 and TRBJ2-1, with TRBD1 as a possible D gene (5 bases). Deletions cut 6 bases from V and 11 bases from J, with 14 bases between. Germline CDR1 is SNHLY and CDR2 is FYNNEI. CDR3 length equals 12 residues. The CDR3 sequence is CASRDKRNQQFF. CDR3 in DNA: TGTGCCAGCAGGGACAAGCGAAATCAGCAGTTCTTC.

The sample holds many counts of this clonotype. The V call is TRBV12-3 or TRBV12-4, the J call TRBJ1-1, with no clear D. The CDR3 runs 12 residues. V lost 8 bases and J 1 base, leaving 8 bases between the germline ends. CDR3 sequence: CASGPGNTEAFF. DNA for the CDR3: TGTGCCAGCGGGCCCGGGAACACTGAAGCTTTCTTT.

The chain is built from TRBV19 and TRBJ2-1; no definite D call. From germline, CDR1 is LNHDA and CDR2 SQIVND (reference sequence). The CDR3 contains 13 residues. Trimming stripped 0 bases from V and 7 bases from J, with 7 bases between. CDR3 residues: CASSIERRNEQFF. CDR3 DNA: TGTGCCAGTAGTATAGAGAGAAGGAATGAGCAGTTCTTC.

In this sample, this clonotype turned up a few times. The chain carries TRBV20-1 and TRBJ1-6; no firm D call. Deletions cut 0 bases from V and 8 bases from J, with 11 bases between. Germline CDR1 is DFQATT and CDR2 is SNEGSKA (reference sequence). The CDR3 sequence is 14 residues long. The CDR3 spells CSARDSRTYSPLHF. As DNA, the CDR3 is TGCAGTGCTAGAGATTCCCGGACCTATTCACCCCTCCACTTT.

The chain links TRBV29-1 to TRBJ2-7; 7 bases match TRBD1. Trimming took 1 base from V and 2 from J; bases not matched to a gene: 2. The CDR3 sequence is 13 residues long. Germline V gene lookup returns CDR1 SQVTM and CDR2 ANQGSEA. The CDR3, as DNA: TGCAGCGTTGAAGGGCAGGGGGCCTACGAGCAGTACTTC. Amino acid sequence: CSVEGQGAYEQYF.

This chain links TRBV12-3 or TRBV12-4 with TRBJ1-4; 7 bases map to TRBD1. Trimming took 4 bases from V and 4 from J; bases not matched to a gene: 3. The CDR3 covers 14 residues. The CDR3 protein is CASSWDSLNEKLFF. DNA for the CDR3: TGTGCCAGCAGTTGGGACAGTCTTAATGAAAAACTGTTTTTT.

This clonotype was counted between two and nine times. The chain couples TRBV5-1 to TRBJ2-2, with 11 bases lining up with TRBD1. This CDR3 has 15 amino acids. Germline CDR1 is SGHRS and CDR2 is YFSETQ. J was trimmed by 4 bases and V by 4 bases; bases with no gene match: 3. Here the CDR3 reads CASSIGTGGTGELFF. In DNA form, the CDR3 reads TGCGCCAGCAGCATCGGGACAGGGGGCACCGGGGAGCTGTTTTTT. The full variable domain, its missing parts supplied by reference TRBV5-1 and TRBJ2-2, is KAGVTQTPRYLIKTRGQQVTLSCSPISGHRSVSWYQQTPGQGLQFLFEYFSETQRNKGNFPGRFSGRQFSNSRSEMNVSTLELGDSALYLCASSIGTGGTGELFFGEGSRLTVL.

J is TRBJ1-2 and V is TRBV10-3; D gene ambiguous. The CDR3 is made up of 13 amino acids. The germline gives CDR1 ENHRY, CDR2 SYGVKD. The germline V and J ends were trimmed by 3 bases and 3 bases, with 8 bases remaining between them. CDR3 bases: TGTGCCATCAGTGACCGGGGAGACTATGGCTACACCTTC. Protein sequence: CAISDRGDYGYTF.

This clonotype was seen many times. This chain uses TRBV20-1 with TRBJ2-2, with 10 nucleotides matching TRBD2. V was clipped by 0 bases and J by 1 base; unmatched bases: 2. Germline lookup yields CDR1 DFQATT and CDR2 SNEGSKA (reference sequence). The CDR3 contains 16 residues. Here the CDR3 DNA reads TGCAGTGCTAGAGACCGACTAGCGGGGAACACCGGGGAGCTGTTTTTT. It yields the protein CSARDRLAGNTGELFF.

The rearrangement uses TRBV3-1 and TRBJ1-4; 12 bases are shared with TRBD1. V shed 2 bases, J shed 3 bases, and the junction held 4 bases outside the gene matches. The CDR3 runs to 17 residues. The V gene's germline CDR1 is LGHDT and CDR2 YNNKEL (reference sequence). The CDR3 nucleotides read TGTGCCAGCAGCCAATGGGGACAGGGGGCCGCTAATGAAAAACTGTTTTTT. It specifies CASSQWGQGAANEKLFF. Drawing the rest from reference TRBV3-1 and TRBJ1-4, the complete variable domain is DTAVSQTPKYLVTQMGNDKSIKCEQNLGHDTMYWYKQDSKKFLKIMFSYNNKELIINETVPNRFSPKSPDKAHLNLHINSLELGDSAVYFCASSQWGQGAANEKLFFGSGTQLSVL.

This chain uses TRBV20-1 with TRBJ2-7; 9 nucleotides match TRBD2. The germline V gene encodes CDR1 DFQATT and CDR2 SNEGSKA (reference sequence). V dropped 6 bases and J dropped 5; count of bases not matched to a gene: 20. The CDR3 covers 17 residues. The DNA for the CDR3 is TGCAGTGCCTCGGTCTGGGCGGGAGGGCCCAATCGGGACGAGCAGTACTTC. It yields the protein CSASVWAGGPNRDEQYF.

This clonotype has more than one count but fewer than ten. The CDR3 sequence is CASSYSTGSGYTF. The DNA for the CDR3 is TGTGCCAGCAGTTACTCGACAGGGAGCGGCTACACCTTC. The chain uses TRBV6-5 and TRBJ1-2; TRBD1 agrees at 7 bases. The CDR3 extends over 13 amino acids. CDR1 MNHEY and CDR2 SVGAGI come from the germline V gene. The V segment lost 0 bases and the J segment 8 bases; nucleotides outside the gene matches: 3.

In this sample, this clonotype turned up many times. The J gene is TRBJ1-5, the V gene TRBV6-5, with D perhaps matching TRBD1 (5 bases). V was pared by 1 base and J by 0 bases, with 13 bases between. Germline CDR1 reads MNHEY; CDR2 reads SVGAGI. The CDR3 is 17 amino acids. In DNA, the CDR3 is TGTGCCAGCAGTTACTATTCGGCAGGGTATAGCAATCAGCCCCAGCATTTT. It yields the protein CASSYYSAGYSNQPQHF.

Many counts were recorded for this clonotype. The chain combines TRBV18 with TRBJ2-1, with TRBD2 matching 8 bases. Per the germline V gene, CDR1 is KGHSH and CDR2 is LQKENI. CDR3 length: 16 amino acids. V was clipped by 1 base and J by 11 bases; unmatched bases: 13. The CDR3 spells CASSPRVATSDGQQFF. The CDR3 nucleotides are TGTGCCAGCTCACCACGGGTTGCGACTAGCGACGGTCAGCAGTTCTTC.

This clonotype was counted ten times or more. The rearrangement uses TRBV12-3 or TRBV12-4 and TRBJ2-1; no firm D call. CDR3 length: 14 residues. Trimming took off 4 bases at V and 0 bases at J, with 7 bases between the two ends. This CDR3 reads CASSSVGSYNEQFF. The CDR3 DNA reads TGTGCCAGCAGTTCAGTAGGCTCCTACAATGAGCAGTTCTTC.

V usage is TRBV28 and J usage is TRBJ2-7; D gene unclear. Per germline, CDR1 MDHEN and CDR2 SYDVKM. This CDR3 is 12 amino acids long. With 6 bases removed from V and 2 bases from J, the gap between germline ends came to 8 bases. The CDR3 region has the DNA TGTGCCAGCAGCCCAAACGCCTACGAGCAGTACTTC. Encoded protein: CASSPNAYEQYF. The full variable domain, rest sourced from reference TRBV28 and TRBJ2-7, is DVKVTQSSRYLVKRTGEKVFLECVQDMDHENMFWYRQDPGLGLRLIYFSYDVKMKEKGDIPEGYSVSREKKERFSLILESASTNQTSMYLCASSPNAYEQYFGPGTRLTVT.

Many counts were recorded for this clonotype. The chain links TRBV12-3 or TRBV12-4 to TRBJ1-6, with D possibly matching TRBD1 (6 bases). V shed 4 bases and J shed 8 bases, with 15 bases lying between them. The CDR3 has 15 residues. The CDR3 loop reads CASSSFGRGDSPLHF. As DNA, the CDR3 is TGTGCCAGCAGTTCCTTCGGCAGGGGTGATTCACCCCTCCACTTT.

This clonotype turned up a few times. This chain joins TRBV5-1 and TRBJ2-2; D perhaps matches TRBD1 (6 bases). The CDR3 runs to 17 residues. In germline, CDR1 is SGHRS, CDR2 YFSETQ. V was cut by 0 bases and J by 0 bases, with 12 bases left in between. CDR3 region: CASSLGAGVSNTGELFF. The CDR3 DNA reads TGCGCCAGCAGCTTGGGGGCAGGGGTCTCGAACACCGGGGAGCTGTTTTTT.

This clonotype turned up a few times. CDR3 sequence reads: CASRHTLSPLHF. The CDR3 DNA sequence: TGTGCCAGCAGACACACCCTTTCACCCCTCCACTTT. The chain joins TRBV12-3 or TRBV12-4 to TRBJ1-6; D unclear. This CDR3 spans 12 amino acids. V lost 6 bases and J 9 bases, leaving 9 bases between the germline ends.

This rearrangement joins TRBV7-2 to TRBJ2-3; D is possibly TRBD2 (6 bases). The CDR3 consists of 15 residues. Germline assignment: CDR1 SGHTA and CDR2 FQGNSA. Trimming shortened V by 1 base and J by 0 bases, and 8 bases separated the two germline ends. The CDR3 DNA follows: TGTGCCAGCAGCTTAGACCTAGCGAGCACAGATACGCAGTATTTT. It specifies CASSLDLASTDTQYF.

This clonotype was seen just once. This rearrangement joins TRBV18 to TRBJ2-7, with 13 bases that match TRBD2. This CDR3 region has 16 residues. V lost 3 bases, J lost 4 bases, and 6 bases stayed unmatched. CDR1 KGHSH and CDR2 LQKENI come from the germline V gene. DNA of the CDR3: TGTGCCAGCTCACCTCAGGGACTAGCGGGACAGTACGAGCAGTACTTC. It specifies CASSPQGLAGQYEQYF.

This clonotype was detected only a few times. The CDR3 loop is CASSFKTSGSADTQYF. The CDR3 DNA reads TGTGCCAGCAGCTTCAAGACTAGCGGGAGTGCAGATACGCAGTATTTT. The chain combines TRBV11-2 with TRBJ2-3, with TRBD2 matching over 12 bases. Germline CDR1 reads SGHAT; CDR2 reads FQNNGV. V shed 3 bases, J shed 4 bases, and the junction held 5 bases outside the gene matches. The CDR3 spans 16 residues.

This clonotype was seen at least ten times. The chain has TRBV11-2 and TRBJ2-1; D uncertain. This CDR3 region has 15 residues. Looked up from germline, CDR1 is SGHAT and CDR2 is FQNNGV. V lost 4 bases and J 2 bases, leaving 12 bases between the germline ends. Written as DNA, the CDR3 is TGTGCCAGCAGCTCCCCGGTCTTTCCCTACAATGAGCAGTTCTTC. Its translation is CASSSPVFPYNEQFF.

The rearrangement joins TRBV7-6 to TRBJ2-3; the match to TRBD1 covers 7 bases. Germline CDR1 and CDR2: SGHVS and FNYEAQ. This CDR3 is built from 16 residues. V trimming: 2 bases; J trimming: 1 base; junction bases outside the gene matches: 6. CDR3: CASSLRQGSGTDTQYF. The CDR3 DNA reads TGTGCCAGCAGCTTAAGACAGGGAAGTGGCACAGATACGCAGTATTTT.

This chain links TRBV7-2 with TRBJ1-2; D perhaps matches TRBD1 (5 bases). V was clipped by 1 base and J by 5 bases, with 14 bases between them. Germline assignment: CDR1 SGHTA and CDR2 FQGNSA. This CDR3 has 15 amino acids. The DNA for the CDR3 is TGTGCCAGCAGCTTAGTCCATTCCCAGGGTTATGGCTACACCTTC. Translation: CASSLVHSQGYGYTF.

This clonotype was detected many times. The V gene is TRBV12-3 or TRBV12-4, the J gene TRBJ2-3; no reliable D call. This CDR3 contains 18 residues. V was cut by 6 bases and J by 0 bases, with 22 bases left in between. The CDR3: CASRVSRIWGISTDTQYF. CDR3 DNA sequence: TGTGCCAGCAGAGTTAGCCGTATCTGGGGAATTAGCACAGATACGCAGTATTTT.

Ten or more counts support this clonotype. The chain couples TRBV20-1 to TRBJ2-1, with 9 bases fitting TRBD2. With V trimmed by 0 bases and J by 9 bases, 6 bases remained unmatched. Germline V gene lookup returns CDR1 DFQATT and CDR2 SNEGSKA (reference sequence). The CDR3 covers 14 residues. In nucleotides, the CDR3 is TGCAGTGCTAGAGACGGCGGGAGGGTGAGTGAGCAGTTCTTC. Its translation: CSARDGGRVSEQFF.

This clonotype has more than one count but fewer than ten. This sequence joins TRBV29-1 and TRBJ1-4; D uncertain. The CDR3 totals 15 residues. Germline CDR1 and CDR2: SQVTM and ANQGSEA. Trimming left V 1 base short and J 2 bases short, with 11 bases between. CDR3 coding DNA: TGCAGCGTTGAAGGGAGAGCTGGGACTAATGAAAAACTGTTTTTT. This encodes CSVEGRAGTNEKLFF. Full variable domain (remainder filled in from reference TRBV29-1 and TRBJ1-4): SAVISQKPSRDICQRGTSLTIQCQVDSQVTMMFWYRQQPGQSLTLIATANQGSEATYESGFVIDKFPISRPNLTFSTLTVSNMSPEDSSIYLCSVEGRAGTNEKLFFGSGTQLSVL.

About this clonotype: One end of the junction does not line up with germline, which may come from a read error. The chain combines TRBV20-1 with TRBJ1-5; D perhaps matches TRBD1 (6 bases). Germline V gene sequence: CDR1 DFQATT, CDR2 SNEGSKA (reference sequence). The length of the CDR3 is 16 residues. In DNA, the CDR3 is TGCTGTGCTAGAATAGGGGGTACCGGTAGCAATCAGCCCCAGCATTTT. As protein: CCARIGGTGSNQPQHF.

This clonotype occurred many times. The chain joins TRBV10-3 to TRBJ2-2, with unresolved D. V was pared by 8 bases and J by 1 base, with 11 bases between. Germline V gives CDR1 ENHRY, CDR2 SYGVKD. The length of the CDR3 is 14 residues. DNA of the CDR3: TGTGCCATCGCCCCCCACTTGAACACCGGGGAGCTGTTTTTT. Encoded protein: CAIAPHLNTGELFF.

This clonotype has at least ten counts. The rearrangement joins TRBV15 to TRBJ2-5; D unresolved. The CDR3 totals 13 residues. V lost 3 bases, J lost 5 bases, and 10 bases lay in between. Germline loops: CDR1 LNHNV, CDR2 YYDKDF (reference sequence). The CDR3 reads CATSRQTLETQYF. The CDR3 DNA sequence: TGTGCCACCAGCAGGCAGACCCTGGAGACCCAGTACTTC.

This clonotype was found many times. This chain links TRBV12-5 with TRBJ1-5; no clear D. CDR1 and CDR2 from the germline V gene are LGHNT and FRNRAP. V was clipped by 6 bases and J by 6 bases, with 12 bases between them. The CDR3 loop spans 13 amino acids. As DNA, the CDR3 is TGTGCTAGTGGGGGCTTGGTAAGTCAGCCCCAGCATTTT. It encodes CASGGLVSQPQHF.